This T cell receptor (beta chain) was captured in a study of beta chain features in type 1 diabetes (dated by TCRdb to the late 2010s). With respect to the entire study: Mean age, gender distribution, total cell number and subset yield were not different between patients and healthy donors. A total of some 100,000,000 sorted cells were examined across all samples, and a strong correlation was observed between cell number per subset and RNA yield. In the study, TCRB repertoires of sorted circulating CD4+ T cell subsets from recently diagnosed type 1 diabetes patients were compared with those of matched healthy donors. Regulatory and stem cell-like memory subsets were obtained from only 8 patients and about 8 healthy donors, while naive and central memory subsets were obtained from all 28 donors. Findings and caveats that apply to the study as a whole: A moderate but significant shortening of TCRB CDR3 length was observed in type 1 diabetes patients in all four CD4+ subsets. Naive, central memory and regulatory TCRB repertoires appeared to be more similar among patients than among healthy donors. Shorter templates might be favored by PCR, yet because patient and control samples were amplified and corrected together, any such skew would affect both groups equally. Patients with type 1 diabetes made fewer insertions and deleted more nucleotides at VDJ recombination sites, implying thymic rearrangement abnormalities. Because small numbers of individuals were included in the HLA sub-analyses, any influence of HLA type on TCRB rearrangement was left unresolved. Because cDNA rather than genomic DNA was sequenced, highly expressing activated cells could have been over-represented, although no difference in activation and CD3 levels was found between groups.

At the junction V is shortened by 5 bases and J by 6 bases, with 16 bases in between. CDR1 SGHTA and CDR2 FQGTGA were looked up in the germline V gene. CDR3 length: 14 amino acids, cysteine to phenylalanine. CDR3 DNA only is kept here, 42 bases in frame from base 1. This clone was observed a handful of times. The clone's antigen remains unknown. Per-base quality was not reported, and no clone a single base away is much larger than it. Each donor gave one peripheral blood draw, approximately 0.11 L on average, collected into heparinised tubes. A BD FACSAria II and a panel including CD45RO, CCR7, CD25, CD127, CD95 and CD27 were used to sort naive, central memory, regulatory and stem cell-like memory CD4+ T cells. Purity was above 95% for every sorted population. PBMCs were isolated immediately by Lymphoprep density gradient centrifugation and stained directly without culture. Samples were stained and sorted in pairs, with one healthy donor and one patient per experiment, so that batch effects were minimized.

All of the isolated RNA was reverse transcribed with the High Capacity cDNA Reverse Transcription Kit, so expressed TCRB transcripts were sequenced. Deep immunoSEQ sequencing was applied to naive, central memory and regulatory T cell samples, giving an average of roughly 3.5 million total reads per sample. After sorted cells were lysed in RLT buffer, RNA was extracted with DNase-treated RNeasy Micro or Mini kits, with the choice depending on cell number. To prevent cross-contamination, every cell subset was processed on its own, while patient and healthy donor samples were processed together. TCRB sequences were amplified from cDNA with the immunoSEQ multiplex PCR, producing 87-bp fragments spanning the CDR3 region. Amplicons were sequenced on the Illumina HiSeq platform. Per the authors' processing: PCR bias was corrected computationally using synthetic template baselines, and reads within Hamming distance 2 were collapsed, with unmergeable singletons discarded. By aligning reads against IMGT, V, D and J genes, CDR3 length, and insertions or deletions at six rearrangement sites were assigned. Clonotype counts were normalized to sorted cell number within each subset before computing true diversity and Gini coefficients with the tcR R package. The overlap coefficient, calculated on TCRB nucleotide sequences, was used to measure repertoire sharing. As a proxy for the pre-selection repertoire, out-of-frame TCRB sequences from naive cells were analyzed. TCRdb carries this immuneACCESS record with in-frame sequences only. Its versions omit some clonotypes, under half of them owing to an unresolved V gene in the studies checked, with the rest unexplained. V and J calls and clone size are copied from that table; D and trimming were computed from the DNA. The sample table records about half a million clones; approximately 10% of these occur just once. In total, the top ten clones hold 0.04% to 0.05% of the sample.

The TCR was taken from a woman between 18 and 30 years old in good health. This chain is built from TRBV7-3 and TRBJ1-2, with the D gene too uncertain to name. The sample consisted of naive CD4+ T cells from blood. Explained via the paper, the cell subset or site label denotes: true naive CD4+ T cells. The CDR3: CASSPSWAADGYTF. The nucleotides are TGTGCCAGCAGCCCATCCTGGGCAGCTGATGGCTACACCTTC. This CDR3, with the reference TRBV7-3 and TRBJ1-2 proteins standing in past its ends, gives the full variable domain GAGVSQTPSNKVTEKGKYVELRCDPISGHTALYWYRQSLGQGPEFLIYFQGTGAADDSGLPNDRFFAVRPEGSVSTLKIQRTERGDSAVYLCASSPSWAADGYTFGSGTRLTVV.